This entry lists 31 T cell receptor beta chains sequenced from one sample in a study of shared clonotypes between healthy human individuals. In the naive CD8 group, cells lacked CD45RO and were positively selected for CCR7, so terminally differentiated effector memory CD45RA+ cells were left out. Profiled with immunoSEQ multiplex PCR; TCRdb holds only in-frame clones, not every one. The sample has about 550,000 clones, about 95% seen once. The sequenced material came from naive CD8+ T cells sorted from blood. These receptor sequences come from a woman aged 30 to 39 in good health.

This clone was counted a few times. The chain couples TRBV18 to TRBJ1-1, with D unresolved. V was cut by 3 bases and J by 3 bases, with 11 bases left in between. Germline V gives CDR1 KGHSH, CDR2 LQKENI. The CDR3 is 14 amino acids. The CDR3 coding sequence is TGTGCCAGCTCACCCGCGGGGAGCGACACTGAAGCTTTCTTT. Translated, it gives CASSPAGSDTEAFF.

The sample holds one count of this clone. The genes are TRBV28 and TRBJ2-1; 7 bases are a match to TRBD2. The ends lost 6 bases at V and 7 bases at J; junction bases unmatched: 12. This CDR3 comprises 15 residues. Per germline, CDR1 MDHEN and CDR2 SYDVKM. The CDR3 loop is CASSPTLSGINEQFF. The CDR3 DNA sequence: TGTGCCAGCAGCCCCACGTTAAGCGGGATTAATGAGCAGTTCTTC.

This chain links TRBV4-1 with TRBJ2-7; possible D gene TRBD2, 5 bases. CDR3 length: 16 residues. The V and J ends lost 0 bases and 0 bases respectively, with 12 bases between them. Germline values: CDR1 MGHRA, CDR2 YSYEKL. CDR3 sequence: CASSQDFSVSSYEQYF. The CDR3 DNA is TGCGCCAGCAGCCAAGACTTTAGCGTAAGCTCCTACGAGCAGTACTTC.

This clone was recorded once. The rearrangement joins TRBV7-2 to TRBJ2-1, with TRBD2 matching over 7 bases. Germline lookup yields CDR1 SGHTA and CDR2 FQGNSA. The CDR3 spans 16 residues. V was pared by 0 bases and J by 1 base, with 3 bases of the junction left unmatched. The CDR3 DNA is TGTGCCAGCAGCTTAGCAAGCGGGAATTCCTACAATGAGCAGTTCTTC. As protein: CASSLASGNSYNEQFF.

This clone was observed a single time. The chain is built from TRBV10-3 and TRBJ2-2; unclear D gene. This CDR3 is built from 13 residues. Trimming pared 0 bases from V and 6 bases from J, leaving 5 bases between. The germline gives CDR1 ENHRY, CDR2 SYGVKD. CDR3 coding DNA: TGTGCCATCAGTGAGTCGCTAGCCGGGGAGCTGTTTTTT. This translates into CAISESLAGELFF.

The V gene is TRBV27, the J gene TRBJ2-5; no reliable D call. Deletions cut 4 bases from V and 4 bases from J, with 13 bases between. Per germline, CDR1 MNHEY and CDR2 SMNVEV (reference sequence). This CDR3 comprises 14 residues. The chain's CDR3 is CASSSFPPRETQYF. Written as DNA, the CDR3 is TGTGCCAGCAGTTCCTTCCCGCCTAGAGAGACCCAGTACTTC.

The chain recombines TRBV29-1 with TRBJ1-2, with a possible D match to TRBD1 (5 bases). Trimming cost V 1 base and J 0 bases, with 15 bases left between them. Germline V gives CDR1 SQVTM, CDR2 ANQGSEA. The CDR3 has 16 amino acids. CDR3 amino acids: CSVEGVGDSTNYGYTF. The CDR3 DNA reads as TGCAGCGTTGAAGGGGTGGGTGACAGCACTAACTATGGCTACACCTTC.

The chain combines TRBV2 with TRBJ2-3; 11 bases are a match to TRBD2. Germline trimming cut 6 bases from V and 3 bases from J; bases unmatched to any gene: 2. The CDR3 is 14 residues long. Germline-derived CDR1 and CDR2 are SNHLY and FYNNEI. The CDR3 here is CASRLAGGTDTQYF. Here the CDR3 DNA reads TGTGCCAGCAGGCTAGCGGGAGGAACAGATACGCAGTATTTT.

Concerning this clone itself: Other DNA sequences in this specimen translate into the identical CDR3. The chain couples TRBV7-2 to TRBJ2-3; D is possibly TRBD1 (5 bases). The CDR3 has 15 amino acids. From germline, CDR1 is SGHTA and CDR2 FQGNSA. The ends were cut back, 0 bases at V and 2 bases at J, with 9 bases in the middle. CDR3 residues: CASSLATGSTDTQYF. CDR3 bases: TGTGCCAGCAGCTTAGCTACAGGTTCCACAGATACGCAGTATTTT.

The J gene is TRBJ2-7, the V gene TRBV6-5; no firm D call. The CDR3 contains 14 residues. V shed 0 bases and J shed 7 bases, with 13 bases lying between them. From germline, CDR1 is MNHEY and CDR2 SVGAGI. CDR3 region: CASSYSEGFGEQYF. For the CDR3, the DNA is TGTGCCAGCAGTTACTCGGAAGGTTTCGGGGAGCAGTACTTC.

With respect to this clone: This same CDR3 is encoded by further DNA sequences in the sample. This rearrangement joins TRBV27 to TRBJ2-1; D gene ambiguous. Germline assignment: CDR1 MNHEY and CDR2 SMNVEV (reference sequence). The CDR3 is 11 amino acids. V gave up 3 bases and J gave up 4 bases, with 1 base separating them. CDR3 nucleotides: TGTGCCAGCAGTTTGTACAATGAGCAGTTCTTC. Translating it yields CASSLYNEQFF.

This chain links TRBV2 with TRBJ1-6; TRBD1 might be the D (6 bases). With 6 bases removed from V and 10 bases from J, the gap between germline ends came to 7 bases. The CDR3 is 11 residues long. From germline, CDR1 is SNHLY and CDR2 FYNNEI. CDR3 sequence: CASRGGSPLHF. CDR3 bases: TGTGCCAGCAGGGGGGGCTCACCCCTCCACTTT.

The genes are TRBV5-1 and TRBJ2-1; D gene ambiguous. CDR1 SGHRS and CDR2 YFSETQ come from the germline V gene. This CDR3 contains 12 residues. Between the trimmed V and J ends, which lost 4 bases and 8 bases, there was a span of 10 bases. The CDR3 DNA reads TGCGCCAGCAGCCCGATCGGCGATGAGCAGTTCTTC. As protein: CASSPIGDEQFF.

The chain has TRBV19 and TRBJ2-7, with a possible D match to TRBD1 (6 bases). In germline, CDR1 is LNHDA, CDR2 SQIVND (reference sequence). The CDR3 length is 16 residues. Trimming removed 3 bases from V and 7 bases from J, with 22 bases in between. CDR3 region: CASSISQGLARAEQYF. For the CDR3, the DNA is TGTGCCAGTAGTATCTCGCAGGGGCTAGCAAGAGCGGAGCAGTACTTC.

The V gene is TRBV28, the J gene TRBJ2-5, with a weak D call TRBD1 (5 bases). The DNA end lines up better with TRBJ2-7; the J call may be wrong. The CDR3 runs 15 residues. Germline CDR1 reads MDHEN; CDR2 reads SYDVKM. As DNA, the CDR3 is TGTGCCAGCACCGCCCCCAGGGTCACCTCCTACGAGCAGTACTTC. This sequence encodes CASTAPRVTSYEQYF.

The rearrangement uses TRBV7-2 and TRBJ2-7, with D tentatively TRBD2 (6 bases). Germline assignment: CDR1 SGHTA and CDR2 FQGNSA. The CDR3 has 14 residues. V was clipped by 2 bases and J by 4 bases, with 12 bases between them. The CDR3 region is CASSLFFGGYEQYF. In DNA form, the CDR3 reads TGTGCCAGCAGCTTATTTTTCGGGGGTTACGAGCAGTACTTC.

As DNA, the CDR3 is TGTGCCAGCCAAGCCCTCTTGGGAAGCACAGATACGCAGTATTTT. Translating gives CASQALLGSTDTQYF. The chain couples TRBV6-5 to TRBJ2-3; no reliable D call. Germline V gene sequence: CDR1 MNHEY, CDR2 SVGAGI. This CDR3 has 15 residues. V lost 8 bases, J lost 0 bases, and 15 bases lay in between.

This rearrangement joins TRBV4-1 to TRBJ2-5, with 9 bases lining up with TRBD2. The CDR3 runs 17 residues. With V trimmed by 0 bases and J by 4 bases, 9 bases remained unmatched. Germline lookup yields CDR1 MGHRA and CDR2 YSYEKL. CDR3 sequence reads: CASSQDRPAGGGETQYF. For the CDR3, the DNA is TGCGCCAGCAGCCAAGACCGCCCAGCGGGAGGTGGAGAGACCCAGTACTTC.

This rearrangement joins TRBV7-9 to TRBJ1-4; the D is unclear. V lost 5 bases and J lost 14, with 12 bases in between. Germline lookup yields CDR1 SEHNR and CDR2 FQNEAQ (reference sequence). This CDR3 contains 11 residues. This CDR3 reads CASSPGVGLFF. For the CDR3, the DNA is TGTGCCAGCAGCCCTGGAGTTGGCCTGTTTTTT.

V is TRBV27 and J is TRBJ2-7; no reliable D call. V was shortened by 5 bases and J by 0 bases, with 11 bases between the two germline ends. The CDR3 covers 14 residues. The V gene's germline CDR1 is MNHEY and CDR2 SMNVEV (reference sequence). This CDR3 is CASSTHRSSYEQYF. DNA of the CDR3: TGTGCCAGCAGTACCCACCGGAGCTCCTACGAGCAGTACTTC.

The chain links TRBV4-1 to TRBJ1-1; D gene uncertain. The CDR3 consists of 14 residues. Germline CDR1 is MGHRA and CDR2 is YSYEKL. V gave up 0 bases and J gave up 6 bases, with 11 bases separating them. The CDR3 loop is CASSQDYYDAEAFF. The CDR3 nucleotides read TGCGCCAGCAGCCAAGATTATTACGACGCTGAAGCTTTCTTT.

The chain employs TRBV6-6 and TRBJ2-1; TRBD1 matches 7 bases. The CDR3 has 16 residues. With V trimmed by 6 bases and J by 10 bases, 18 bases remained unmatched. The germline V gene encodes CDR1 MNHNY and CDR2 SVGAGI (reference sequence). The CDR3 here is CASSSRQGPKLPEQFF. The CDR3 DNA is TGTGCCAGCAGCTCCAGACAGGGTCCGAAATTACCCGAGCAGTTCTTC.

This chain links TRBV15 with TRBJ2-3, with TRBD2 matching 14 bases. From germline, CDR1 is LNHNV and CDR2 YYDKDF (reference sequence). The CDR3 has 17 residues. With V trimmed by 3 bases and J by 2 bases, 4 bases remained unmatched. In nucleotides, the CDR3 is TGTGCCACCAGCAGGGGACTAGCGGGAGCCCACACAGATACGCAGTATTTT. This encodes CATSRGLAGAHTDTQYF. The full variable domain, rest sourced from reference TRBV15 and TRBJ2-3, is DAMVIQNPRYQVTQFGKPVTLSCSQTLNHNVMYWYQQKSSQAPKLLFHYYDKDFNNEADTPDNFQSRRPNTSFCFLDIRSPGLGDTAMYLCATSRGLAGAHTDTQYFGPGTRLTVL.

V and J are TRBV27 and TRBJ2-7, with D tentatively TRBD2 (6 bases). Germline V lookup: CDR1 MNHEY, CDR2 SMNVEV (reference sequence). V shed 6 bases and J shed 6 bases, with 18 bases lying between them. The CDR3 has 14 residues. CDR3 sequence (DNA): TGTGCCAGCAGCGCGGGGTTAAATATGGGCGAGCAGTACTTC. Its protein product is CASSAGLNMGEQYF.

The chain has TRBV5-1 and TRBJ2-7, with 12 bases aligning to TRBD2. CDR1 is SGHRS and CDR2 is YFSETQ in the germline V gene. This CDR3 region has 15 residues. V lost 4 bases, J lost 5 bases, and 7 bases stayed unmatched. The CDR3 region is CASSARLAGVDEQYF. For the CDR3, the DNA is TGCGCCAGCAGCGCGCGACTAGCGGGAGTGGACGAGCAGTACTTC.

The chain recombines TRBV11-2 with TRBJ1-2; D might be TRBD1 (5 bases). Trimming took off 1 base at V and 5 bases at J, with 14 bases between the two ends. The CDR3 is made up of 15 amino acids. The germline V gene has CDR1 SGHAT and CDR2 FQNNGV. The CDR3 is CASSLGQSLSYGYTF. CDR3 DNA sequence: TGTGCCAGCAGCTTAGGACAGTCGCTTTCTTATGGCTACACCTTC.

This chain connects TRBV27 to TRBJ1-3; D unresolved. The CDR3 is 13 amino acids. CDR1 is MNHEY and CDR2 is SMNVEV in the germline V gene (reference sequence). V shed 3 bases and J shed 0 bases, with 3 bases lying between them. The CDR3 region has the DNA TGTGCCAGCAGTTTTAACTCTGGAAACACCATATATTTT. Residues: CASSFNSGNTIYF.

The chain joins TRBV27 to TRBJ2-7, with 11 bases identical to TRBD2. This CDR3 is built from 17 residues. V dropped 2 bases and J dropped 3; count of bases not matched to a gene: 9. Germline V lookup: CDR1 MNHEY, CDR2 SMNVEV (reference sequence). The CDR3 here is CASSLLSTSGNFYEQYF. As DNA, the CDR3 is TGTGCCAGCAGTTTACTCTCGACTAGCGGGAATTTCTACGAGCAGTACTTC.

This chain connects TRBV9 to TRBJ2-1, with D possibly being TRBD1 (6 bases). This CDR3 region has 14 residues. Germline V gene lookup returns CDR1 SGDLS and CDR2 YYNGEE. With 0 bases removed from V and 7 bases from J, the gap between germline ends came to 11 bases. The CDR3 region has the DNA TGTGCCAGCAGCGTAGTGGGGGCTGGGAATGAGCAGTTCTTC. Encoded protein: CASSVVGAGNEQFF.

The chain carries TRBV5-4 and TRBJ1-2, with D possibly TRBD1 on 5 matching bases. The CDR3 extends over 12 amino acids. Trimming took off 1 base at V and 8 bases at J, with 9 bases between the two ends. Germline values: CDR1 SGHNT, CDR2 YYREEE (reference sequence). The CDR3 region is CASSLQGAGYTF. CDR3 DNA: TGTGCCAGCAGCTTGCAAGGGGCCGGCTACACCTTC. Full variable domain (remainder filled in from reference TRBV5-4 and TRBJ1-2): ETGVTQSPTHLIKTRGQQVTLRCSSQSGHNTVSWYQQALGQGPQFIFQYYREEENGRGNFPPRFSGLQFPNYSSELNVNALELDDSALYLCASSLQGAGYTFGSGTRLTVV.

About this clone: Other DNA sequences in this sample translate to the same CDR3. The rearrangement links TRBV28 to TRBJ1-1, with D possibly matching TRBD1 (6 bases). Germline CDR1 and CDR2: MDHEN and SYDVKM. Deletions cut 3 bases from V and 4 bases from J, with 9 bases between. This CDR3 spans 13 amino acids. The CDR3 loop reads CASSLEGGTEAFF. The CDR3 bases are TGTGCCAGCAGTTTGGAGGGGGGCACTGAAGCTTTCTTT.